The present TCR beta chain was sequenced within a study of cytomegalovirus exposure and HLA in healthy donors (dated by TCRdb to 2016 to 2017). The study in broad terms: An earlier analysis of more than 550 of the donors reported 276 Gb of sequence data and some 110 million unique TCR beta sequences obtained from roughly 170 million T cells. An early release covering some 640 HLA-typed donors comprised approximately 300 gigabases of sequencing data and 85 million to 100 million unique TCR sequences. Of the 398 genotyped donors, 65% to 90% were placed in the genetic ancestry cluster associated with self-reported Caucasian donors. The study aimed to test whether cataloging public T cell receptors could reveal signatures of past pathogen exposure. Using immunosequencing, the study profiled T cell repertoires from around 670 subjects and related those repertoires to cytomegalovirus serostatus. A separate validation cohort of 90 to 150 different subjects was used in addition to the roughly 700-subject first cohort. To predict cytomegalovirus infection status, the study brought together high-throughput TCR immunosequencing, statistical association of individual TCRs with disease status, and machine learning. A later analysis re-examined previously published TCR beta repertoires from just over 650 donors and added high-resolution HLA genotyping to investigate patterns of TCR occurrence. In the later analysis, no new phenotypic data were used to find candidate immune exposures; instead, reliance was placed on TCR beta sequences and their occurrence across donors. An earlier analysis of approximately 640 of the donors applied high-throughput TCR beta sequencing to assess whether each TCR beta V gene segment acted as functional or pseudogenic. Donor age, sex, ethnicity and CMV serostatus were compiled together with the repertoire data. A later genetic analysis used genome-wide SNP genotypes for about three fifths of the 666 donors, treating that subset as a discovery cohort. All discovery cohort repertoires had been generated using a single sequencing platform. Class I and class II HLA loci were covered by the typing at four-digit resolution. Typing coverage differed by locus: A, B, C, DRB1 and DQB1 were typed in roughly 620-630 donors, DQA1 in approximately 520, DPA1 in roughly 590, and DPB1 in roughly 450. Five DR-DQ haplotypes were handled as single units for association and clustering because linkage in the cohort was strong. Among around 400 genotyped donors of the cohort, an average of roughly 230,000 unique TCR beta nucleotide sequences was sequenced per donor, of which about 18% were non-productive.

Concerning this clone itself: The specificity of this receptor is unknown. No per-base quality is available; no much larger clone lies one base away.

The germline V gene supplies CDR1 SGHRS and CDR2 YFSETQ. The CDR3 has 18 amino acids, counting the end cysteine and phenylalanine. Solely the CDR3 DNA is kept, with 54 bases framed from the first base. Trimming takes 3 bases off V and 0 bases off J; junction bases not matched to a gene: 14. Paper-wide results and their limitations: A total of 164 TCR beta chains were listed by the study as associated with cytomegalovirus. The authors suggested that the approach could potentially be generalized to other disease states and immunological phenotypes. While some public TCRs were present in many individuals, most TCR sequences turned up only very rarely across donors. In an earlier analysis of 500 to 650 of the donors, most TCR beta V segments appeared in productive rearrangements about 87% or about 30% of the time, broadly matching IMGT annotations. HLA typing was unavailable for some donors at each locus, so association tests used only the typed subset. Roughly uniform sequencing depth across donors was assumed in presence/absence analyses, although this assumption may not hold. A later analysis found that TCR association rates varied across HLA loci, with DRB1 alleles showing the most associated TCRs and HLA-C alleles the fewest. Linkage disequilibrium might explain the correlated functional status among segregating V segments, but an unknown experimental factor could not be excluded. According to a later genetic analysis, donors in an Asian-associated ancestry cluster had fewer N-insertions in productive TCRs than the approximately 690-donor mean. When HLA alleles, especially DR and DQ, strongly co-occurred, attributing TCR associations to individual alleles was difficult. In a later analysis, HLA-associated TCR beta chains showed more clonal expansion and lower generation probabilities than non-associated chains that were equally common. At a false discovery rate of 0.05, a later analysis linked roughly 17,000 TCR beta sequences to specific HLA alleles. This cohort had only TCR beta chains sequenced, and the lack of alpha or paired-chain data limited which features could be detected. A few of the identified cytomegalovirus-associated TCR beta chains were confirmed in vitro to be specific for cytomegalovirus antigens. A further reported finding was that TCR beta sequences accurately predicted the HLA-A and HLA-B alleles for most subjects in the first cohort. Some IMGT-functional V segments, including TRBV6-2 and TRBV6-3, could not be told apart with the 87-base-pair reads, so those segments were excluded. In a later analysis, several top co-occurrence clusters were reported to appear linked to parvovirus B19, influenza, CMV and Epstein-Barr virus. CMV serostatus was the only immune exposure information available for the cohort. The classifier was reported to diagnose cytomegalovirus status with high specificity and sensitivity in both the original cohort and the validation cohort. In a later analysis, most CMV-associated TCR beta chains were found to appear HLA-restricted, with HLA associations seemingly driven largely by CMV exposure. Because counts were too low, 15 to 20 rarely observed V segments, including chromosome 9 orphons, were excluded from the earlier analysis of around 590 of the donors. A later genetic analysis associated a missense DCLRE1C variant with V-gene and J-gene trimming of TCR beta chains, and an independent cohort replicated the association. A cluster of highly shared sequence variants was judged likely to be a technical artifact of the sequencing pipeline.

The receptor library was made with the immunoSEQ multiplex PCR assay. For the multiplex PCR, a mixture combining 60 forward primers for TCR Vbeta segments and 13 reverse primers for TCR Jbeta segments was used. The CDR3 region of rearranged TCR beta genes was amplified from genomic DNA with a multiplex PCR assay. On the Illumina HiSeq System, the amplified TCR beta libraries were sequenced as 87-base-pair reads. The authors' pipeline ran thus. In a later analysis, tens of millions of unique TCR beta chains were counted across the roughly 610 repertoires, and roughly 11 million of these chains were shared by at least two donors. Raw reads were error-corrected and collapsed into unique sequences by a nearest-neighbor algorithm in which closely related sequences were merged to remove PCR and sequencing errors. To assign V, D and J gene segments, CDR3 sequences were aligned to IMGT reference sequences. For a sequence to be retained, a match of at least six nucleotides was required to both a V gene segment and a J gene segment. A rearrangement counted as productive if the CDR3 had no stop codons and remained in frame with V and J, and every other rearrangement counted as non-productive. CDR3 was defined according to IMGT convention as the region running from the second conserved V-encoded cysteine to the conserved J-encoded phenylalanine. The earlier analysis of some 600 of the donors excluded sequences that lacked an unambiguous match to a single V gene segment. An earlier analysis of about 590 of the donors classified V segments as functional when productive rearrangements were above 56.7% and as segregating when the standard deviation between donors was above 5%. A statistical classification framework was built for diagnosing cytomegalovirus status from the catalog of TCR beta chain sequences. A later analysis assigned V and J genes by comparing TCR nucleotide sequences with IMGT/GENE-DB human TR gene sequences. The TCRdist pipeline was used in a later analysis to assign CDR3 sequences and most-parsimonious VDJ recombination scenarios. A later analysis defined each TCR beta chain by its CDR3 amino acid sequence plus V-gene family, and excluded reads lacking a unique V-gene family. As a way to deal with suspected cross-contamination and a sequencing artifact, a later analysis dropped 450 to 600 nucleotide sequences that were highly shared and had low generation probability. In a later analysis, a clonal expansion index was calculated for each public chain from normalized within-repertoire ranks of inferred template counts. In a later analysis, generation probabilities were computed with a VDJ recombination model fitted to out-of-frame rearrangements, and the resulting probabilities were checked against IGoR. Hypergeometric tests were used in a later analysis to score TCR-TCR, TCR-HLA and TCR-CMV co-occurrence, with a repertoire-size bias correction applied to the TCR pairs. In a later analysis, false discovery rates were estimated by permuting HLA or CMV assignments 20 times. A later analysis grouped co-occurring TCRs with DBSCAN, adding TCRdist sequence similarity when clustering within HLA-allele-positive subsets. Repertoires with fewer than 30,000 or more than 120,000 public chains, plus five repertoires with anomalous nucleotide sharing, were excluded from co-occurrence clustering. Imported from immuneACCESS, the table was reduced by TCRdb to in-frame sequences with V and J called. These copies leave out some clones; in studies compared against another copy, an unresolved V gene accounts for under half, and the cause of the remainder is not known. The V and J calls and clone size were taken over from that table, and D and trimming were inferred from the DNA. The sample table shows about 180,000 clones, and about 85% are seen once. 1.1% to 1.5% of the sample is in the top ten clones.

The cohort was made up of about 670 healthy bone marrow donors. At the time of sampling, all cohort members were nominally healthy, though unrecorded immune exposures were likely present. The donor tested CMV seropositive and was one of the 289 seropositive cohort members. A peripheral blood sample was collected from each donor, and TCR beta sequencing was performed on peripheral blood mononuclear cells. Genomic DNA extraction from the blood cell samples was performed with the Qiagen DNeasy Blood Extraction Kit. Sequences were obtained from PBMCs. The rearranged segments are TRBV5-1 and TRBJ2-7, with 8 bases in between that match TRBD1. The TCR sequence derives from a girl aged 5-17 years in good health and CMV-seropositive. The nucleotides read TGCGCCAGCAGCTCACGACAGGGGTGGAGGTCAAGCTCCTACGAGCAGTACTTC. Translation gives CASSSRQGWRSSSYEQYF.